A selection of T cell receptor beta chains follows, all from one sample in a study of blood T cell repertoires in COVID-19. The data were produced by immunoSEQ multiplex PCR, yet TCRdb's version contains in-frame clones alone and is incomplete. This table has under 200,000 clones, approximately 82% appearing once. The sample was PBMCs or T cells enriched from blood (not recorded which). The receptors derive from a woman in her fifties or sixties with acute COVID-19. Each CDR3 is given with its conserved first and last residue. The D gene is left open where the match is weak. Clone size appears in some rows only: once, few, many, or a class for an expanded clone.

>TRBJ1-5|.|15|TRBV7-2|.
CASRLHRESNQPQHF
TGTGCCAGCCGCCTTCACCGGGAATCCAATCAGCCCCAGCATTTT
>TRBJ2-3|.|13|TRBV7-9|once
CASSFPSTDTQYF
TGTGCCAGCAGCTTTCCTAGCACAGATACGCAGTATTTT
>TRBJ2-6|.|17|TRBV2|.
CASSKQTLLSGANVLTF
TGTGCCAGCAGTAAGCAGACTCTCCTCTCGGGGGCCAACGTCCTGACTTTC
>TRBJ2-3|.|18|TRBV24-1|.
CATSDPFRVADSTDTQYF
TGTGCCACCAGTGATCCATTCAGGGTAGCGGACAGCACAGATACGCAGTATTTT
>TRBJ2-5|.|15|TRBV5-4|.
CASSSGLNLQETQYF
TGTGCCAGCAGCTCGGGACTCAACCTGCAAGAGACCCAGTACTTC
>TRBJ2-1|.|11|TRBV7-8|.
CASSSPNEQFF
TGTGCCAGCAGCTCCCCTAATGAGCAGTTCTTC
>TRBJ2-2|TRBD2|14|TRBV30|.
CAWSPREGTGELFF
TGTGCCTGGAGTCCACGGGAGGGGACCGGGGAGCTGTTTTTT
>TRBJ2-7|.|13|TRBV4-1|.
CASSQAPSYEQYF
TGCGCCAGCAGCCAAGCTCCCTCCTACGAGCAGTACTTC
>TRBJ1-6|.|15|TRBV5-1|.
CASSLFDRTDSPLHF
TGCGCCAGCAGCTTATTTGACAGAACGGATTCACCCCTCCACTTT
>TRBJ1-2|.|17|TRBV3-1/TRBV3-2|.
CASSQDPRIRGACGYTF
TGTGCCAGCAGCCAAGATCCCCGTATACGGGGGGCGTGTGGCTACACCTTC
>TRBJ1-4|.|13|TRBV4-3|.
CASSQDTGEKLFF
TGCGCCAGCAGCCAGGATACGGGTGAAAAACTGTTTTTT
>TRBJ2-3|TRBD2|15|TRBV5-4|.
CASSTSGSYTDTQYF
TGTGCCAGCAGCACTAGCGGGAGTTACACAGATACGCAGTATTTT
>TRBJ2-5|.|15|TRBV2|.
CASSLGGHLQETQYF
TGTGCCAGCAGTCTAGGAGGGCATTTGCAAGAGACCCAGTACTTC
>TRBJ1-3|.|13|TRBV3-1/TRBV3-2|.
CASSNQQGNTIYF
TGTGCCAGCAGCAATCAACAGGGAAACACCATATATTTT
>TRBJ1-1|.|12|TRBV7-2|.
CASTQGSAEAFF
TGTGCCAGCACCCAGGGATCGGCTGAAGCTTTCTTT
>TRBJ1-3|.|13|TRBV5-4|medium-sized
CATFRQATNTIYF
TGTGCCACCTTTCGACAGGCCACAAACACCATATATTTT
>TRBJ2-3|.|16|TRBV18|.
CASSPWGVGRTDTQYF
TGTGCCAGCTCACCCTGGGGGGTTGGCCGCACAGATACGCAGTATTTT
>TRBJ2-1|TRBD1|15|TRBV7-9|.
CASSLGTGAPNEQFF
TGTGCCAGCAGCTTAGGGACAGGGGCCCCCAATGAGCAGTTCTTC
>TRBJ2-5|.|14|TRBV5-1|.
CASSPPRLQETQYF
TGCGCCAGCAGCCCCCCCCGACTTCAAGAGACCCAGTACTTC
>TRBJ1-1|.|11|TRBV18|.
CASFREYEAFF
TGTGCCAGCTTTCGGGAGTACGAAGCTTTCTTT
>TRBJ1-5|.|12|TRBV6-6|few
CASSYSDQPQHF
TGTGCCAGCAGTTACTCCGATCAGCCCCAGCATTTT
>TRBJ2-5|.|14|TRBV7-2|few
CASSQTRIQETQYF
TGTGCCAGCAGCCAGACTAGGATCCAAGAGACCCAGTACTTC
>TRBJ2-3|.|12|TRBV7-2|.
CASSFFGDTQYF
TGTGCCAGCAGCTTCTTCGGAGATACGCAGTATTTT
>TRBJ1-1|.|16|TRBV28|few
CASSLWIKGKNTEAFF
TGTGCCAGCAGTTTGTGGATTAAGGGGAAGAACACTGAAGCTTTCTTT
>TRBJ1-1|.|13|TRBV7-8|.
CASWGRLNTEAFF
TGTGCCAGCTGGGGGCGGCTGAACACTGAAGCTTTCTTT
>TRBJ2-5|.|13|TRBV2|once
CASSREQQETQYF
TGTGCCAGCAGTCGGGAACAGCAAGAGACCCAGTACTTC
>TRBJ1-2|.|14|TRBV7-2|.
CASSSGRANYGYTF
TGTGCCAGCAGCTCAGGCAGGGCCAACTATGGCTACACCTTC
>TRBJ2-7|.|14|TRBV18|.
CASSPPDGAYEQYF
TGTGCCAGCTCACCACCCGACGGGGCCTACGAGCAGTACTTC
>TRBJ1-6|TRBD1|19|TRBV6-2/TRBV6-3|.
CASSRDRETRTSDNSPLHF
TGTGCCAGCAGTAGAGACAGGGAGACGAGGACTTCAGATAATTCACCCCTCCACTTT
>TRBJ1-4|.|14|TRBV27|.
CASRRGSGFEKLFF
TGTGCCAGCAGACGGGGGAGCGGTTTTGAAAAACTGTTTTTT
>TRBJ1-5|.|17|TRBV9|.
CASSPRGDPVPNQPQHF
TGTGCCAGCAGCCCCCGAGGTGACCCCGTCCCAAATCAGCCCCAGCATTTT
>TRBJ1-2|.|13|TRBV7-9|.
CASSLGANYGYTF
TGTGCCAGCAGCCTAGGGGCCAACTATGGCTACACCTTC
>TRBJ2-5|.|15|TRBV27|.
CASSLTRQQQETQYF
TGTGCCAGCAGTTTAACGAGACAACAGCAAGAGACCCAGTACTTC
>TRBJ1-5|.|15|TRBV7-2|.
CASSFGVQSNQPQHF
TGTGCCAGCAGCTTCGGGGTCCAAAGCAATCAGCCCCAGCATTTT
>TRBJ1-1|TRBD1|15|TRBV18|once
CASSPRGRGDTEAFF
TGTGCCAGCTCACCCCGGGGCAGGGGGGACACTGAAGCTTTCTTT
>TRBJ1-3|TRBD1|15|TRBV24-1|.
CATSDTRTGGNTIYF
TGTGCCACCAGTGATACCAGGACAGGGGGAAACACCATATATTTT
>TRBJ2-5|TRBD2|15|TRBV7-9|.
CASSHGGGDFETQYF
TGTGCCAGCAGCCACGGCGGGGGGGATTTTGAGACCCAGTACTTC
>TRBJ1-3|.|14|TRBV5-6|.
CASSLVATGNTIYF
TGTGCCAGCAGCTTGGTGGCAACTGGAAACACCATATATTTT
>TRBJ2-6|.|16|TRBV6-2/TRBV6-3|.
CASSYRRPSGANVLTF
TGTGCCAGCAGTTACCGGCGGCCCTCTGGGGCCAACGTCCTGACTTTC
>TRBJ2-7|.|15|TRBV9|.
CASSTQTGVGREQYF
TGTGCCAGCAGCACACAGACGGGAGTCGGAAGGGAGCAGTACTTC
>TRBJ2-3|.|18|TRBV2|.
CASSGYRGSGKFTDTQYF
TGTGCCAGCAGTGGTTACAGGGGGAGCGGGAAGTTCACAGATACGCAGTATTTT
>TRBJ2-2|TRBD2|17|TRBV11-3|.
CASSPHMSSGGSGELFF
TGTGCCAGCAGCCCCCATATGAGTAGCGGGGGTTCCGGGGAGCTGTTTTTT
>TRBJ1-4|TRBD1|18|TRBV28|.
CASRDTPGQGEPNEKLFF
TGTGCCAGCAGAGATACACCGGGACAGGGGGAACCTAATGAAAAACTGTTTTTT
>TRBJ1-3|.|15|TRBV6-5|.
CASSYSVESGNTIYF
TGTGCCAGCAGTTACTCGGTAGAGTCTGGAAACACCATATATTTT
>TRBJ1-1|.|12|TRBV5-1|.
CASSLGDREAFF
TGCGCCAGCAGCTTGGGAGACAGAGAGGCTTTCTTT
>TRBJ2-5|TRBD2|16|TRBV3-1/TRBV3-2|.
CASSQDIGGRQETQYF
TGTGCCAGCAGCCAAGATATCGGCGGGAGACAAGAGACCCAGTACTTC